Listed below are T cell receptor beta chains from one sample, sequenced in a study of T-cell memory formation after mild COVID-19. Each CDR3 protein is one row after TCRdb ran MiXCR on the 5' RACE reads. Of 470,000 or so distinct CDR3 sequences in the sample, about 20% were seen once. Sequenced input: PBMCs or a T cell subset sorted from them (not recorded which). The receptors were gathered from an adult woman who had mild COVID-19 (a few samples of this study predate the infection). Cell type and time point are not known. CDR3s include the opening cysteine and the closing phenylalanine or tryptophan. Each record gives: J gene, D gene, V gene, CDR3 protein. D genes are given only for firm matches.

TRBJ2-3 | NA | TRBV5-1 | CASSLPRGGLDTQYF
TRBJ2-1 | TRBD2 | TRBV20-1 | CSARASAGVYNEQFF
TRBJ2-3 | TRBD1 | TRBV24-1 | CATSDSRTGAKDTQYF
TRBJ2-3 | TRBD2 | TRBV7-3 | CASSPLGLAVPDTQYF
TRBJ1-1 | NA | TRBV3-1 | CASSRTSNTEAFF
TRBJ1-1 | NA | TRBV5-1 | CASSLTVGNTEAFF
TRBJ1-5 | TRBD1 | TRBV6-2/TRBV6-3 | CASSYTVRDRGLYSNQPQHF
TRBJ2-1 | TRBD2 | TRBV7-2 | CASSSLAGTSSYNEQFF
TRBJ2-7 | NA | TRBV7-2 | CASSLWGGTYEQYF
TRBJ2-1 | TRBD1 | TRBV28 | CASSTLGTGIPYNEQFF
TRBJ1-1 | NA | TRBV25-1 | CASSEKVKGIAFF
TRBJ2-7 | NA | TRBV25-1 | CASSEGWSYEQYF
TRBJ1-1 | NA | TRBV5-6 | CASSEGLSAFTEAFF
TRBJ2-5 | NA | TRBV12-3/TRBV12-4 | CASSLWGQETQYF
TRBJ1-1 | NA | TRBV4-2 | CASSQEWTSGTEAFF
TRBJ2-1 | TRBD1 | TRBV5-1 | CASSLAPTGDNEQFF
TRBJ1-1 | NA | TRBV6-5 | CASRGGDMGKNTEAFF
TRBJ1-1 | NA | TRBV7-3 | CASSPAGPTEAFF
TRBJ2-3 | NA | TRBV7-9 | CASSLGGSAYTDTQYF
TRBJ2-2 | NA | TRBV3-1 | CASSQFWSGSGELFF
TRBJ2-7 | TRBD2 | TRBV6-6 | CASSSGGSGRSPHEQYF
TRBJ1-5 | NA | TRBV5-1 | CASSLLVRDGNQPQHF
TRBJ2-7 | TRBD1 | TRBV12-3/TRBV12-4 | CASRPAGTGAYEQYF
TRBJ1-4 | NA | TRBV20-1 | CSARPSYRLTNEKLFF